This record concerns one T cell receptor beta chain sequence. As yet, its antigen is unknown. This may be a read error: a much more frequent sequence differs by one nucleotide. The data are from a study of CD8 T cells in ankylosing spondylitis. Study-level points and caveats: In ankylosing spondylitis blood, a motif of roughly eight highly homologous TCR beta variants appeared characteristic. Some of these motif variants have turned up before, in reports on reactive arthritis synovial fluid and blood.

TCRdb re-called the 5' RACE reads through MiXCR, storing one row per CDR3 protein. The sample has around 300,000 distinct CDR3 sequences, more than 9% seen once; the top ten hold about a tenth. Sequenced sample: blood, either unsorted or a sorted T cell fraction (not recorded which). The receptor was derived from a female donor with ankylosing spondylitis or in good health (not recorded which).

The CDR3 here is CASSLPGSVHEQYF. Written as DNA, the CDR3 is TGTGCCAGCAGCCTCCCCGGCAGTGTGCACGAGCAGTACTTC. The gene calls are TRBV5-6 and TRBJ2-7; D not certain. CDR1 is SGHDT, CDR2 YYEEEE, per germline. The CDR3 length is 14 residues. V was trimmed by 4 bases and J by 5 bases, leaving 16 bases between them.